This entry lists 8 T cell receptor beta chains sequenced from one sample in a study of T-cell reconstitution after alpha-beta-depleted transplantation in children. As it was prepared, the TCRbeta library received unique molecular identifiers. TCRdb re-called the PCR reads through MiXCR, storing one row per CDR3 protein. The profile shows hundreds of thousands of distinct CDR3 sequences, about 21% of them singletons. Here the sequenced sample was PBMCs, mostly from graft donor cells, taken 360 days after TCRalphabeta/CD19-depleted stem cell transplant. Every receptor here comes from a boy in the first two years of life who had a stem cell transplant for acute myeloid leukemia, so the T cells may come from the graft donor.

This clonotype was observed many times. The V call is TRBV20-1, the J call TRBJ2-1, with a tentative D call TRBD2 (6 bases). There are 15 residues in the CDR3. Germline lookup yields CDR1 DFQATT and CDR2 SNEGSKA (reference sequence). V was shortened by 3 bases and J by 1 base, with 13 bases between the two germline ends. In DNA, the CDR3 is TGCAGTGCTAGGGGGGGTCTCGTTTCCTACAATGAGCAGTTCTTC. This codes for CSARGGLVSYNEQFF.

The gene calls are TRBV20-1 and TRBJ2-7; the match to TRBD1 covers 9 bases. Trimming took 6 bases from V and 0 from J; bases not matched to a gene: 6. The CDR3 is 14 residues long. The germline CDR1 and CDR2 sequences are DFQATT and SNEGSKA (reference sequence). This CDR3 reads CSAPKTGGSYEQYV. CDR3 coding DNA: TGCAGTGCACCGAAGACAGGGGGCTCCTACGAGCAGTACGTC.

This clonotype was picked up many times. The rearrangement uses TRBV12-3 or TRBV12-4 and TRBJ2-1; TRBD2 matches at 7 bases. J lost 2 bases, V lost 5 bases, and 6 bases had no gene match. CDR3 size: 15 residues. CDR3 sequence reads: CASSPLASTYNEQFF. The CDR3 nucleotides are TGTGCCAGCAGTCCACTAGCGTCAACCTACAATGAGCAGTTCTTC.

This clonotype was seen a handful of times. V gene TRBV10-3 combines with J gene TRBJ2-3; D may be TRBD2 (5 bases). Germline V CDR1 and CDR2: ENHRY, SYGVKD. This CDR3 region has 14 residues. V dropped 5 bases and J dropped 8 bases, with 17 bases sitting between them. CDR3 protein: CAISPYTDFGTQYF. The CDR3 nucleotides are TGTGCCATCAGTCCATACACGGACTTCGGTACGCAGTATTTT.

This clonotype has more than one count but fewer than ten. This sequence joins TRBV12-3 or TRBV12-4 and TRBJ1-2; D is unresolved. V lost 5 bases and J 3 bases, leaving 16 bases between the germline ends. The CDR3 is 15 residues long. CDR3 coding DNA: TGTGCCAGCAGTCCCGGGCGCGGCTCGGACTATGGCTACACCTTC. It encodes CASSPGRGSDYGYTF.

The chain combines TRBV25-1 with TRBJ1-2; 8 nucleotides line up with TRBD1. The germline gives CDR1 MGHDK, CDR2 SYGVNS. The V and J ends lost 6 bases and 10 bases, in that order; junction bases with no gene match: 16. This CDR3 is 15 amino acids long. CDR3 sequence reads: CASRGLGQGARSYTF. In DNA, the CDR3 is TGTGCCAGCAGGGGATTGGGGCAGGGGGCAAGGTCCTACACCTTC.

This clonotype was counted ten times or more. V gene TRBV6-5 combines with J gene TRBJ1-1; D gene unclear. CDR3 length: 11 residues. V was clipped by 6 bases and J by 6 bases, with 8 bases between them. Per germline, CDR1 MNHEY and CDR2 SVGAGI. CDR3: CASSNGAEAFF. The CDR3 bases are TGTGCCAGCAGCAACGGGGCTGAAGCTTTCTTT.

In its sample, this clonotype was seen a few times. The chain combines TRBV7-2 with TRBJ2-5; D is possibly TRBD1 or TRBD2 (6 bases each). Germline CDR1 SGHTA, CDR2 FQGNSA. This CDR3 spans 14 amino acids. V dropped 5 bases and J dropped 5 bases, with 15 bases sitting between them. The CDR3 sequence is CASSLRGVRETQYF. CDR3 sequence (DNA): TGTGCCAGCAGCCTAAGGGGGGTGAGGGAGACCCAGTACTTC.